The 9 T cell receptor beta chains given below trace back to one sample, sequenced in a study of cytomegalovirus exposure and HLA in healthy donors. In the PCR, 60 Vbeta and 13 Jbeta primers were used. Repertoires were generated with immunoSEQ multiplex PCR, while TCRdb's copy carries only in-frame clones and drops some. The data show some 120,000 clones, roughly 75% seen once. The sequenced material came from PBMCs. The receptors come from a woman between 50 and 59 years old in good health and CMV-seronegative.

Turning to this clone: This same CDR3 is encoded by further DNA sequences in the sample. The chain recombines TRBV25-1 with TRBJ2-7; 8 bases are a match to TRBD1. This CDR3 is 14 amino acids long. Germline V gives CDR1 MGHDK, CDR2 SYGVNS. The V gene end was trimmed by 4 bases and the J gene end by 2 bases; junction bases not matched to a gene: 4. The DNA of the CDR3 is TGTGCCAGCAGTGGTGGACAGGGCGCCTACGAGCAGTACTTC. It yields the protein CASSGGQGAYEQYF.

The chain recombines TRBV15 with TRBJ2-5, with a tentative D call TRBD1 (5 bases). CDR3 size: 14 residues. Trimming took off 1 base at V and 7 bases at J, with 13 bases between the two ends. Germline CDR1 LNHNV, CDR2 YYDKDF (reference sequence). CDR3 bases: TGTGCCACCAGCAGAGTTAGGGGATTCGCGACCCAGTACTTC. It encodes CATSRVRGFATQYF.

The genes are TRBV5-6 and TRBJ2-3; the D is unclear. The V end lost 0 bases, the J end lost 3 bases, and 5 bases lay between the germline ends. The germline V gene encodes CDR1 SGHDT and CDR2 YYEEEE. This CDR3 contains 13 residues. For the CDR3, the DNA is TGTGCCAGCAGCTTGGCCTATACAGATACGCAGTATTTT. Its protein product is CASSLAYTDTQYF. Full variable domain (rest looked up from reference TRBV5-6 and TRBJ2-3): DAGVTQSPTHLIKTRGQQVTLRCSPKSGHDTVSWYQQALGQGPQFIFQYYEEEERQRGNFPDRFSGHQFPNYSSELNVNALLLGDSALYLCASSLAYTDTQYFGPGTRLTVL.

This clone was counted at least ten times. V usage is TRBV29-1 and J usage is TRBJ2-7, with TRBD2 identical over 8 bases. Germline CDR1 reads SQVTM; CDR2 reads ANQGSEA. The length of the CDR3 is 13 residues. Trimming at V came to 5 bases and at J to 4 bases, leaving 7 bases not matched to a gene. CDR3 residues: CSVRLANSYEQYF. The CDR3 DNA reads as TGCAGCGTTCGACTAGCGAACTCTTACGAGCAGTACTTC.

Here the CDR3 DNA reads TGTGCCAGCAGCTCAATCCGCGGGAGGTACAGGAATGAGCAGTTCTTC. Translation: CASSSIRGRYRNEQFF. The V call is TRBV11-2, the J call TRBJ2-1, with 8 bases aligning to TRBD2. With V trimmed by 4 bases and J by 7 bases, 12 bases remained unmatched. The CDR3 is 16 residues long. CDR1 is SGHAT, CDR2 FQNNGV, per germline.

In its sample, this clone was seen a few times. The chain joins TRBV4-3 to TRBJ2-1; 7 bases map to TRBD2. Germline V gives CDR1 LGHNA, CDR2 YSLEER. The V gene end was trimmed by 3 bases and the J gene end by 2 bases; junction bases not matched to a gene: 7. There are 16 residues in the CDR3. Here the CDR3 reads CASSQSSGKAYNEQFF. Written as DNA, the CDR3 is TGCGCCAGCAGCCAGTCTAGCGGAAAAGCCTACAATGAGCAGTTCTTC.

The genes are TRBV5-4 and TRBJ2-1; 8 bases align to TRBD2. CDR1 and CDR2 from the germline V gene are SGHNT and YYREEE (reference sequence). The CDR3 has 15 residues. The ends lost 0 bases at V and 8 bases at J; junction bases unmatched: 7. CDR3 sequence (DNA): TGTGCCAGCAGCTTGGCTCCTGGGACTAGTTATGAGCAGTTCTTC. Translated, it gives CASSLAPGTSYEQFF.

This clone was found once. The rearrangement links TRBV7-2 to TRBJ2-1; possible D gene TRBD1, 5 bases. The CDR3 has 16 residues. V lost 1 base and J 2 bases, leaving 12 bases between the germline ends. Looked up from germline, CDR1 is SGHTA and CDR2 is FQGNSA. The DNA of the CDR3 is TGTGCCAGCAGCTTAGAATTTGGGGCGGCCTACAATGAGCAGTTCTTC. Its translation is CASSLEFGAAYNEQFF.

In its sample, this clone was seen a few times. V gene TRBV4-1 combines with J gene TRBJ2-1, with a weak D call TRBD2 (5 bases). The CDR3 sequence is 15 residues long. Per germline, CDR1 MGHRA and CDR2 YSYEKL. V lost 1 base to trimming and J lost 11 bases, with 18 bases between them. As DNA, the CDR3 is TGCGCCAGCAGCCAAGGGTGGCTAGCTCCTGGGCAGCAGTTCTTC. This translates into CASSQGWLAPGQQFF.